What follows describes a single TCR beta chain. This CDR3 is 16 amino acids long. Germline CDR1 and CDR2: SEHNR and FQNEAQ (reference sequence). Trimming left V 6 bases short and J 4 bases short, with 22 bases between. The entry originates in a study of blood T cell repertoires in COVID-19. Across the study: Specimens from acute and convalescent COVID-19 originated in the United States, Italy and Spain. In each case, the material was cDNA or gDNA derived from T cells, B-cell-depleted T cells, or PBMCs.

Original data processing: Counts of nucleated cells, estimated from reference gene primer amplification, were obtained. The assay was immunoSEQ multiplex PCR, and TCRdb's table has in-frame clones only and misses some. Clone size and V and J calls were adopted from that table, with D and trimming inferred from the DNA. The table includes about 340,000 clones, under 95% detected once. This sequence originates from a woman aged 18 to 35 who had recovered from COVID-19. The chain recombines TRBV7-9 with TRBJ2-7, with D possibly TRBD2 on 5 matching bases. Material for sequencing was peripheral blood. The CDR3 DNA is TGTGCCAGCAGTCCTACAGTGGGAGATAAAGGATACGAGCAGTACGTC. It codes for CASSPTVGDKGYEQYV.